This TCR beta chain was identified during a study of Ad26.COV2.S vaccination and SARS-CoV-2 variants. Study details: This donor came from the COV1001 trial of Ad26.COV2.S. Intramuscular Ad26.COV2.S at 5x10^10 or 1x10^11 viral particles.

Sequencing was performed with immunoSEQ multiplex PCR; in TCRdb, only in-frame clones are kept and a portion is missing. This table has approximately 350,000 clones, about four fifths appearing once. Findings of the study overall: Across vaccine and placebo recipients, the breadth of non-spike TCRs was similar.

In the case of this clone: The antigen remains undetermined.

The V segment lost 4 bases and the J segment 0 bases; nucleotides outside the gene matches: 4. Germline V gene sequence: CDR1 SGHRS, CDR2 YFSETQ. CDR3 length equals 14 residues. As for treatment: over 15 received Ad26.COV2.S at low or high dose, single or two shots; about 5 received placebo; per-sample allocation not given. Sampling was done on day 63 after the first vaccine or placebo injection. An adult donor aged 18-55 years was enrolled in Boston. This chain uses TRBV5-1 with TRBJ2-7; TRBD1 matches 7 bases. The clonotype comes from a person between 18 and 65 years old who received the Ad26.COV2.S COVID-19 vaccine or a placebo. The sequenced sample was peripheral blood, obtained in a trial of Ad26.COV2.S vaccine versus placebo. CDR3 bases: TGCGCCAGCAGCGGGACAGCCGCCTCCTACGAGCAGTACTTC. Translated, it gives CASSGTAASYEQYF. Combining the CDR3 with reference TRBV5-1 and TRBJ2-7 gives the whole variable domain KAGVTQTPRYLIKTRGQQVTLSCSPISGHRSVSWYQQTPGQGLQFLFEYFSETQRNKGNFPGRFSGRQFSNSRSEMNVSTLELGDSALYLCASSGTAASYEQYFGPGTRLTVT.